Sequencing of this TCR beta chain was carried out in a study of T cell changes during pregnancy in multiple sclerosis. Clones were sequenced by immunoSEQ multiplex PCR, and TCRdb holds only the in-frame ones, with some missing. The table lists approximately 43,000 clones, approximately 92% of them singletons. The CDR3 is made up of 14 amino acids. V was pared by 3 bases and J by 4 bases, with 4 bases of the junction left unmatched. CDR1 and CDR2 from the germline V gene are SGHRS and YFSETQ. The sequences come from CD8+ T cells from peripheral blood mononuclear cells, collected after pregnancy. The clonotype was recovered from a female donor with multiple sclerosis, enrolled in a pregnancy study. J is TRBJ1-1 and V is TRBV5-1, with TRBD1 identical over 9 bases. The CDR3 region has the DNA TGCGCCAGCAGCTGGACAGGGGCGGGCACTGAAGCTTTCTTT. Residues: CASSWTGAGTEAFF.